What follows describes a single T cell receptor (beta chain). The CDR3 is made up of 13 amino acids. The germline V gene encodes CDR1 SGHAT and CDR2 FQNNGV. The V end lost 4 bases, the J end lost 0 bases, and 6 bases lay between the germline ends. The data belong to a study of blood T cell repertoires in COVID-19. Study-wide background: Sites in the United States, Italy and Spain provided acute and convalescent COVID-19 samples. Nucleic acid was either cDNA or gDNA, and it came from T cells, B-cell-depleted T cells, or PBMCs.

In the original analysis: Estimation of nucleated cell counts was performed using reference gene primer amplification. The table came from immunoSEQ multiplex PCR; TCRdb's copy has only in-frame clones and leaves some out. Clone size and V and J calls were adopted from that table, with D and trimming inferred from the DNA. The sample lists approximately 130,000 clones; around three quarters were seen once. The receptor was isolated from a human donor in a cohort sampled during active COVID-19. V and J are TRBV11-2 and TRBJ1-1; D remains unclear. Sequenced material: peripheral blood. CDR3 loop: CASSSEVNTEAFF. DNA for the CDR3: TGTGCCAGCAGCTCCGAGGTGAACACTGAAGCTTTCTTT.